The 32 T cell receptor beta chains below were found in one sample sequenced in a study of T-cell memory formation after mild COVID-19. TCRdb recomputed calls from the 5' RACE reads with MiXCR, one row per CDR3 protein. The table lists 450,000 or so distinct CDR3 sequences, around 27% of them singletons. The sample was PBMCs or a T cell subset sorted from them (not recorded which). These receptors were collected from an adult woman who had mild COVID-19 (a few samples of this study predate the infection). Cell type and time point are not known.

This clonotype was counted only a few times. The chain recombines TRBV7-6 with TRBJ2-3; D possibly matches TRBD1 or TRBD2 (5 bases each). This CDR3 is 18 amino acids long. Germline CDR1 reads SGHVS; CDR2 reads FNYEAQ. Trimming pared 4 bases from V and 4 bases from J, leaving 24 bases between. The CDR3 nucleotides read TGTGCCAGCAGCTCGGACCCATGGGACGACCAGTACCCAGATACGCAGTATTTT. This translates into CASSSDPWDDQYPDTQYF.

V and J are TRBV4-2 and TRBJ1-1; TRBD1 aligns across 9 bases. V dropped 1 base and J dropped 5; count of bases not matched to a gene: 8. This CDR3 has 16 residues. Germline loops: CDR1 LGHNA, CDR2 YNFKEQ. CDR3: CASSQGGGQGNTEAFF. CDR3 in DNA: TGTGCCAGCAGCCAAGGGGGCGGACAGGGGAATACTGAAGCTTTCTTT.

DNA for the CDR3: TGCGCCAGCAGCTTTGGCCCGGCGGGGAAGAACACTGAAGCTTTCTTT. Protein product: CASSFGPAGKNTEAFF. The chain is built from TRBV5-1 and TRBJ1-1; D is uncertain. Trimming took 2 bases from V and 1 from J, leaving 15 bases between them. Germline V gene sequence: CDR1 SGHRS, CDR2 YFSETQ. The CDR3 loop spans 16 amino acids.

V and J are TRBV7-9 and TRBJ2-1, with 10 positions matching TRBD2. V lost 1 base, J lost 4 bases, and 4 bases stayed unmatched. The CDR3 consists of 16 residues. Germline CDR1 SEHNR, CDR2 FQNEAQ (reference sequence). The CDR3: CASSLETSGLYNEQFF. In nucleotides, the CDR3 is TGTGCCAGCAGCTTAGAGACTAGCGGGCTATACAATGAGCAGTTCTTC.

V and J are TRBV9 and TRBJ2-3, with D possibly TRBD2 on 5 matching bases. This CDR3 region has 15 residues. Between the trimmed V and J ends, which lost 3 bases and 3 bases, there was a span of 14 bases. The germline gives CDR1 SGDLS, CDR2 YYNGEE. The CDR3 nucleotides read TGTGCCAGCAGCGGGGCTCCGGGCGGGACAGATACGCAGTATTTT. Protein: CASSGAPGGTDTQYF.

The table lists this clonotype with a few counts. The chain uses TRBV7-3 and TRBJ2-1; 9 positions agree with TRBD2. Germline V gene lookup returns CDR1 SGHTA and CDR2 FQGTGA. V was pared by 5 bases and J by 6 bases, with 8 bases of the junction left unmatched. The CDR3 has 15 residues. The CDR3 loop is CASSRIAGAGNEQFF. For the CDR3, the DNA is TGTGCCAGCAGCCGAATAGCGGGAGCGGGCAATGAGCAGTTCTTC.

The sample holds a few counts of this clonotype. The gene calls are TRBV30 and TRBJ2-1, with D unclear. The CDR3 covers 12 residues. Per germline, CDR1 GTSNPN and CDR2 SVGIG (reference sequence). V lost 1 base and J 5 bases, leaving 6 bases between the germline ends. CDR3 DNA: TGTGCCTGGAGTGCTGGGGACAATGAGCAGTTCTTC. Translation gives CAWSAGDNEQFF.

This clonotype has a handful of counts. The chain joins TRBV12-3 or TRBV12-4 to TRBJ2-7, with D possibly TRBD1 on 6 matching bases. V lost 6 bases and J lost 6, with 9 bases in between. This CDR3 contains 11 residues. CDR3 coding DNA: TGTGCCAGCAGCAGGGGTCCCGAGCAGTACTTC. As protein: CASSRGPEQYF.

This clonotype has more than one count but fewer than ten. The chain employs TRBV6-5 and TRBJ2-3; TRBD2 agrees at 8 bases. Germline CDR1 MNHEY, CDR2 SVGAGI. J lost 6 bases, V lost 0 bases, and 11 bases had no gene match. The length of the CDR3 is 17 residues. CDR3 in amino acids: CASSYSTQREYLDTQYF. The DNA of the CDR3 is TGTGCCAGCAGTTACTCGACCCAGCGGGAGTATCTGGATACGCAGTATTTT.

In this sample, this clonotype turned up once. The CDR3 sequence: CSAREGRGGTDTQYF. The CDR3 region has the DNA TGCAGTGCTAGAGAAGGTCGGGGGGGCACAGATACGCAGTATTTT. The chain employs TRBV20-1 and TRBJ2-3; 7 bases align to TRBD2. Germline CDR1 reads DFQATT; CDR2 reads SNEGSKA (reference sequence). Losses at the gene ends were 0 bases for V and 1 base for J; bases not matched to a gene: 4. There are 15 residues in the CDR3.

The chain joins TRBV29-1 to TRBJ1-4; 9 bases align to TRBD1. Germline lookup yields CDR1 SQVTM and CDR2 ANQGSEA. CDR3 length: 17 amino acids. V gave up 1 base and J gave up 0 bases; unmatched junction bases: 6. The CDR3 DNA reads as TGCAGCGTTGAAGGAACAGGGGGCAAAGCAACTAATGAAAAACTGTTTTTT. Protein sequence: CSVEGTGGKATNEKLFF.

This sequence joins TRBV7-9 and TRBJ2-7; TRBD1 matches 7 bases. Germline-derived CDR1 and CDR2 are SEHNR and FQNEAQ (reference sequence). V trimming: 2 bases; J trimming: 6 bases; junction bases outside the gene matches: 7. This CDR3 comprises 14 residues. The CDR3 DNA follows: TGTGCCAGCAGCTTACTTTCAGGGGGTATCGAGCAGTACTTC. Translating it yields CASSLLSGGIEQYF.

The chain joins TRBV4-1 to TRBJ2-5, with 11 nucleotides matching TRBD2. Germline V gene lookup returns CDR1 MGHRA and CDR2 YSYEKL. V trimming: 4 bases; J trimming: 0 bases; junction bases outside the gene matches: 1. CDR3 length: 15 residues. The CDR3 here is CASSPSGGYQETQYF. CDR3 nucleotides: TGCGCCAGCAGCCCTAGCGGGGGGTACCAAGAGACCCAGTACTTC.

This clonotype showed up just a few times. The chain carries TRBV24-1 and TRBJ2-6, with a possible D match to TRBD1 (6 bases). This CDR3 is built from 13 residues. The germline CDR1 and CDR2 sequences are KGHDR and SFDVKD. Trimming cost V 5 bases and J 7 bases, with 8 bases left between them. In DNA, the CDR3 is TGTGCCACCAGTGTACAGGGAGCCAACGTCCTGACTTTC. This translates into CATSVQGANVLTF.

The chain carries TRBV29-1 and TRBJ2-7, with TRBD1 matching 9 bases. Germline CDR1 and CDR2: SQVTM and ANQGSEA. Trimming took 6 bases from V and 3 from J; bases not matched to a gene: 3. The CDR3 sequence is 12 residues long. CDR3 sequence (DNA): TGCAGCGTCGGGGACAGGGACTACGAGCAGTACTTC. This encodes CSVGDRDYEQYF.

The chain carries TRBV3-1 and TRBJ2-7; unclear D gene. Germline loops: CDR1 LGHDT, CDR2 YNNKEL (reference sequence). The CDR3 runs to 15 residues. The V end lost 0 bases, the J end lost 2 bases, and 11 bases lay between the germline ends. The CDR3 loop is CASSQDWAGPYEQYF. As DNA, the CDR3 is TGTGCCAGCAGCCAAGATTGGGCAGGCCCCTACGAGCAGTACTTC.

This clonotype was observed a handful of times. The CDR3 nucleotides read TGTGCCAGCAGTGAAGCTGAGGGGTTTTTGGCTTATGAAAAACTGTTTTTT. This sequence encodes CASSEAEGFLAYEKLFF. The rearrangement uses TRBV25-1 and TRBJ1-4, with D possibly being TRBD1 (5 bases). The CDR3 spans 17 residues. V shed 2 bases and J shed 6 bases, with 19 bases lying between them. Germline assignment: CDR1 MGHDK and CDR2 SYGVNS. Based on the CDR3 plus reference TRBV25-1 and TRBJ1-4, the full variable domain is EADIYQTPRYLVIGTGKKITLECSQTMGHDKMYWYQQDPGMELHLIHYSYGVNSTEKGDLSSESTVSRIRTEHFPLTLESARPSHTSQYLCASSEAEGFLAYEKLFFGSGTQLSVL.

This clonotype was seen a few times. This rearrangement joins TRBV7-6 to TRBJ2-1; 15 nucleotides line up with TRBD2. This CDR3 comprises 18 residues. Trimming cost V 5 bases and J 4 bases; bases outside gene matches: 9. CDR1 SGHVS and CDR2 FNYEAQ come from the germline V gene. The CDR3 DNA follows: TGTGCCAGCAGCCCAAACGGACTAGCGGGGGGGACATACAATGAGCAGTTCTTC. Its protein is CASSPNGLAGGTYNEQFF. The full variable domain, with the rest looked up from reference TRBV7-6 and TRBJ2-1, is GAGVSQSPRYKVTKRGQDVALRCDPISGHVSLYWYRQALGQGPEFLTYFNYEAQQDKSGLPNDRFSAERPEGSISTLTIQRTEQRDSAMYRCASSPNGLAGGTYNEQFFGPGTRLTVL.

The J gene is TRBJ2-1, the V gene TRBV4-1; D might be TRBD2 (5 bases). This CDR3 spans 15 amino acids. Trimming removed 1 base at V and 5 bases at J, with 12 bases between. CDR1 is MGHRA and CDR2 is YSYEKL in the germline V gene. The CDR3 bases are TGCGCCAGCAGCCAAGGGCGGGTTGAAAACAATGAGCAGTTCTTC. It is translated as CASSQGRVENNEQFF.

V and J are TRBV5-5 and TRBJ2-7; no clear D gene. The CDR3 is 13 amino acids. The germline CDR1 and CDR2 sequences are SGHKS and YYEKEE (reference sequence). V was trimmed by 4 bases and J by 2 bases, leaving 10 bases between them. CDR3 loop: CASSPDMTYEQYF. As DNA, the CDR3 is TGTGCCAGCAGCCCCGACATGACCTACGAGCAGTACTTC.

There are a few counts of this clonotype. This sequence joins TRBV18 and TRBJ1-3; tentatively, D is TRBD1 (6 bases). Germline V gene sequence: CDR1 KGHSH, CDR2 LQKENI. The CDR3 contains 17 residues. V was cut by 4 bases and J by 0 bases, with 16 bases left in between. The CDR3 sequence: CASSLSQGLLSGNTIYF. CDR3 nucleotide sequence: TGTGCCAGCTCACTATCACAGGGACTCCTCTCTGGAAACACCATATATTTT.

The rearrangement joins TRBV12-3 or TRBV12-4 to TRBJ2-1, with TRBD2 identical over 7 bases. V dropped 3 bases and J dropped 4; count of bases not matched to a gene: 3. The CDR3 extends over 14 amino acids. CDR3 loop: CASSFRGVYNEQFF. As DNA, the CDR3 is TGTGCCAGCAGTTTTCGGGGGGTTTACAATGAGCAGTTCTTC.

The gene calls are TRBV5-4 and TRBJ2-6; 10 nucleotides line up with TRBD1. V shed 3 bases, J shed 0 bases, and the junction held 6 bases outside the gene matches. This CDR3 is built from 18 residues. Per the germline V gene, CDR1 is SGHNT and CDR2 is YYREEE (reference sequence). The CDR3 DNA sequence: TGTGCCAGCAGCTCGGGACAGGGGATCCCCTCTGGGGCCAACGTCCTGACTTTC. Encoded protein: CASSSGQGIPSGANVLTF.

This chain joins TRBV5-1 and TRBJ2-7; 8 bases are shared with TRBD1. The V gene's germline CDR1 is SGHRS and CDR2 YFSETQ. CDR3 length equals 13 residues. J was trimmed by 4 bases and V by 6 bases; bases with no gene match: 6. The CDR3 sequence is CASKIQGAYEQYF. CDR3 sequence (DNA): TGCGCCAGCAAGATTCAGGGGGCTTACGAGCAGTACTTC. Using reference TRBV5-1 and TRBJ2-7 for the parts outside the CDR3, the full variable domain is KAGVTQTPRYLIKTRGQQVTLSCSPISGHRSVSWYQQTPGQGLQFLFEYFSETQRNKGNFPGRFSGRQFSNSRSEMNVSTLELGDSALYLCASKIQGAYEQYFGPGTRLTVT.

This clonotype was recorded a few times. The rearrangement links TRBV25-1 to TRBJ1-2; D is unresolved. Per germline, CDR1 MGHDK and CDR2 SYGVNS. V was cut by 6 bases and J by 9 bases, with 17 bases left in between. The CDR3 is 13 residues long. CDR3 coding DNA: TGTGCCAGCAGCCCCCCAGGTGGGAGTCGCTACACCTTC. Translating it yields CASSPPGGSRYTF.

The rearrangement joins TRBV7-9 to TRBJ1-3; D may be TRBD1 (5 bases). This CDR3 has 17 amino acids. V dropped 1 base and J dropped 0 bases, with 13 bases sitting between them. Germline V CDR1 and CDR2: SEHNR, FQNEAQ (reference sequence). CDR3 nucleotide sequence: TGTGCCAGCAGCTTAGATCCAGGGCGCGACTCTGGAAACACCATATATTTT. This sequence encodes CASSLDPGRDSGNTIYF.

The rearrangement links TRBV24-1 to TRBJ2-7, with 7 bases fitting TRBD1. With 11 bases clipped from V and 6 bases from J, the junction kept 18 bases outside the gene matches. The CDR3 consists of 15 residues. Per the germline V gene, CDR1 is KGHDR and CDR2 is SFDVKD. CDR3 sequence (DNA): TGTGCCAGGCAGGGCACAGGGGTTTGGGGTCGCGAGCAGTACTTC. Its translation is CARQGTGVWGREQYF.

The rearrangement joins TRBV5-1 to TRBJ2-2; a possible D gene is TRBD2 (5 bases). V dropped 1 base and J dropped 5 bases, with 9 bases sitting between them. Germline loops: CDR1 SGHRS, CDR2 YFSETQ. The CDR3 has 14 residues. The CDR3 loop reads CASSLLTGTGELFF. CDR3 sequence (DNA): TGCGCCAGCAGCTTGTTAACGGGAACCGGGGAGCTGTTTTTT.

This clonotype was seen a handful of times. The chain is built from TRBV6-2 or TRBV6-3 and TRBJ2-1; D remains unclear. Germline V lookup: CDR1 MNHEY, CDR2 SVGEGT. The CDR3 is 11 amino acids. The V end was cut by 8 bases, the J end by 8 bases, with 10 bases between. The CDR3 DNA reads TGTGCCAGCTCTGGGGTGGATGAGCAGTTCTTC. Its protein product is CASSGVDEQFF.

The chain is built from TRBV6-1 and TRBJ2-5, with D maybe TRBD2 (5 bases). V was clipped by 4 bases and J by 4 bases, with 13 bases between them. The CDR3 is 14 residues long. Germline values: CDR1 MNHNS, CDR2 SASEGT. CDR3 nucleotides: TGTGCCAGCAGTGTAGAAGCCCGGGGAGAGACCCAGTACTTC. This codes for CASSVEARGETQYF.

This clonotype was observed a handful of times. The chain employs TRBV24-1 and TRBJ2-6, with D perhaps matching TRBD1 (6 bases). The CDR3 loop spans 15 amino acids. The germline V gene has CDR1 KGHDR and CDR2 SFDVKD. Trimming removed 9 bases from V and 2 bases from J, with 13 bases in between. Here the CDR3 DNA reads TGTGCCACCGGACACAGGGCGGCTGGGGCCAACGTCCTGACTTTC. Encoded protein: CATGHRAAGANVLTF.

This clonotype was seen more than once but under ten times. The CDR3 reads CASSSSIGRPAGELFF. For the CDR3, the DNA is TGTGCCAGCAGTTCGAGCATTGGACGCCCGGCCGGGGAGCTGTTTTTT. The chain joins TRBV6-5 to TRBJ2-2; no firm D call. The germline V gene has CDR1 MNHEY and CDR2 SVGAGI. Trimming cost V 4 bases and J 6 bases, with 18 bases left between them. The CDR3 runs to 16 residues.